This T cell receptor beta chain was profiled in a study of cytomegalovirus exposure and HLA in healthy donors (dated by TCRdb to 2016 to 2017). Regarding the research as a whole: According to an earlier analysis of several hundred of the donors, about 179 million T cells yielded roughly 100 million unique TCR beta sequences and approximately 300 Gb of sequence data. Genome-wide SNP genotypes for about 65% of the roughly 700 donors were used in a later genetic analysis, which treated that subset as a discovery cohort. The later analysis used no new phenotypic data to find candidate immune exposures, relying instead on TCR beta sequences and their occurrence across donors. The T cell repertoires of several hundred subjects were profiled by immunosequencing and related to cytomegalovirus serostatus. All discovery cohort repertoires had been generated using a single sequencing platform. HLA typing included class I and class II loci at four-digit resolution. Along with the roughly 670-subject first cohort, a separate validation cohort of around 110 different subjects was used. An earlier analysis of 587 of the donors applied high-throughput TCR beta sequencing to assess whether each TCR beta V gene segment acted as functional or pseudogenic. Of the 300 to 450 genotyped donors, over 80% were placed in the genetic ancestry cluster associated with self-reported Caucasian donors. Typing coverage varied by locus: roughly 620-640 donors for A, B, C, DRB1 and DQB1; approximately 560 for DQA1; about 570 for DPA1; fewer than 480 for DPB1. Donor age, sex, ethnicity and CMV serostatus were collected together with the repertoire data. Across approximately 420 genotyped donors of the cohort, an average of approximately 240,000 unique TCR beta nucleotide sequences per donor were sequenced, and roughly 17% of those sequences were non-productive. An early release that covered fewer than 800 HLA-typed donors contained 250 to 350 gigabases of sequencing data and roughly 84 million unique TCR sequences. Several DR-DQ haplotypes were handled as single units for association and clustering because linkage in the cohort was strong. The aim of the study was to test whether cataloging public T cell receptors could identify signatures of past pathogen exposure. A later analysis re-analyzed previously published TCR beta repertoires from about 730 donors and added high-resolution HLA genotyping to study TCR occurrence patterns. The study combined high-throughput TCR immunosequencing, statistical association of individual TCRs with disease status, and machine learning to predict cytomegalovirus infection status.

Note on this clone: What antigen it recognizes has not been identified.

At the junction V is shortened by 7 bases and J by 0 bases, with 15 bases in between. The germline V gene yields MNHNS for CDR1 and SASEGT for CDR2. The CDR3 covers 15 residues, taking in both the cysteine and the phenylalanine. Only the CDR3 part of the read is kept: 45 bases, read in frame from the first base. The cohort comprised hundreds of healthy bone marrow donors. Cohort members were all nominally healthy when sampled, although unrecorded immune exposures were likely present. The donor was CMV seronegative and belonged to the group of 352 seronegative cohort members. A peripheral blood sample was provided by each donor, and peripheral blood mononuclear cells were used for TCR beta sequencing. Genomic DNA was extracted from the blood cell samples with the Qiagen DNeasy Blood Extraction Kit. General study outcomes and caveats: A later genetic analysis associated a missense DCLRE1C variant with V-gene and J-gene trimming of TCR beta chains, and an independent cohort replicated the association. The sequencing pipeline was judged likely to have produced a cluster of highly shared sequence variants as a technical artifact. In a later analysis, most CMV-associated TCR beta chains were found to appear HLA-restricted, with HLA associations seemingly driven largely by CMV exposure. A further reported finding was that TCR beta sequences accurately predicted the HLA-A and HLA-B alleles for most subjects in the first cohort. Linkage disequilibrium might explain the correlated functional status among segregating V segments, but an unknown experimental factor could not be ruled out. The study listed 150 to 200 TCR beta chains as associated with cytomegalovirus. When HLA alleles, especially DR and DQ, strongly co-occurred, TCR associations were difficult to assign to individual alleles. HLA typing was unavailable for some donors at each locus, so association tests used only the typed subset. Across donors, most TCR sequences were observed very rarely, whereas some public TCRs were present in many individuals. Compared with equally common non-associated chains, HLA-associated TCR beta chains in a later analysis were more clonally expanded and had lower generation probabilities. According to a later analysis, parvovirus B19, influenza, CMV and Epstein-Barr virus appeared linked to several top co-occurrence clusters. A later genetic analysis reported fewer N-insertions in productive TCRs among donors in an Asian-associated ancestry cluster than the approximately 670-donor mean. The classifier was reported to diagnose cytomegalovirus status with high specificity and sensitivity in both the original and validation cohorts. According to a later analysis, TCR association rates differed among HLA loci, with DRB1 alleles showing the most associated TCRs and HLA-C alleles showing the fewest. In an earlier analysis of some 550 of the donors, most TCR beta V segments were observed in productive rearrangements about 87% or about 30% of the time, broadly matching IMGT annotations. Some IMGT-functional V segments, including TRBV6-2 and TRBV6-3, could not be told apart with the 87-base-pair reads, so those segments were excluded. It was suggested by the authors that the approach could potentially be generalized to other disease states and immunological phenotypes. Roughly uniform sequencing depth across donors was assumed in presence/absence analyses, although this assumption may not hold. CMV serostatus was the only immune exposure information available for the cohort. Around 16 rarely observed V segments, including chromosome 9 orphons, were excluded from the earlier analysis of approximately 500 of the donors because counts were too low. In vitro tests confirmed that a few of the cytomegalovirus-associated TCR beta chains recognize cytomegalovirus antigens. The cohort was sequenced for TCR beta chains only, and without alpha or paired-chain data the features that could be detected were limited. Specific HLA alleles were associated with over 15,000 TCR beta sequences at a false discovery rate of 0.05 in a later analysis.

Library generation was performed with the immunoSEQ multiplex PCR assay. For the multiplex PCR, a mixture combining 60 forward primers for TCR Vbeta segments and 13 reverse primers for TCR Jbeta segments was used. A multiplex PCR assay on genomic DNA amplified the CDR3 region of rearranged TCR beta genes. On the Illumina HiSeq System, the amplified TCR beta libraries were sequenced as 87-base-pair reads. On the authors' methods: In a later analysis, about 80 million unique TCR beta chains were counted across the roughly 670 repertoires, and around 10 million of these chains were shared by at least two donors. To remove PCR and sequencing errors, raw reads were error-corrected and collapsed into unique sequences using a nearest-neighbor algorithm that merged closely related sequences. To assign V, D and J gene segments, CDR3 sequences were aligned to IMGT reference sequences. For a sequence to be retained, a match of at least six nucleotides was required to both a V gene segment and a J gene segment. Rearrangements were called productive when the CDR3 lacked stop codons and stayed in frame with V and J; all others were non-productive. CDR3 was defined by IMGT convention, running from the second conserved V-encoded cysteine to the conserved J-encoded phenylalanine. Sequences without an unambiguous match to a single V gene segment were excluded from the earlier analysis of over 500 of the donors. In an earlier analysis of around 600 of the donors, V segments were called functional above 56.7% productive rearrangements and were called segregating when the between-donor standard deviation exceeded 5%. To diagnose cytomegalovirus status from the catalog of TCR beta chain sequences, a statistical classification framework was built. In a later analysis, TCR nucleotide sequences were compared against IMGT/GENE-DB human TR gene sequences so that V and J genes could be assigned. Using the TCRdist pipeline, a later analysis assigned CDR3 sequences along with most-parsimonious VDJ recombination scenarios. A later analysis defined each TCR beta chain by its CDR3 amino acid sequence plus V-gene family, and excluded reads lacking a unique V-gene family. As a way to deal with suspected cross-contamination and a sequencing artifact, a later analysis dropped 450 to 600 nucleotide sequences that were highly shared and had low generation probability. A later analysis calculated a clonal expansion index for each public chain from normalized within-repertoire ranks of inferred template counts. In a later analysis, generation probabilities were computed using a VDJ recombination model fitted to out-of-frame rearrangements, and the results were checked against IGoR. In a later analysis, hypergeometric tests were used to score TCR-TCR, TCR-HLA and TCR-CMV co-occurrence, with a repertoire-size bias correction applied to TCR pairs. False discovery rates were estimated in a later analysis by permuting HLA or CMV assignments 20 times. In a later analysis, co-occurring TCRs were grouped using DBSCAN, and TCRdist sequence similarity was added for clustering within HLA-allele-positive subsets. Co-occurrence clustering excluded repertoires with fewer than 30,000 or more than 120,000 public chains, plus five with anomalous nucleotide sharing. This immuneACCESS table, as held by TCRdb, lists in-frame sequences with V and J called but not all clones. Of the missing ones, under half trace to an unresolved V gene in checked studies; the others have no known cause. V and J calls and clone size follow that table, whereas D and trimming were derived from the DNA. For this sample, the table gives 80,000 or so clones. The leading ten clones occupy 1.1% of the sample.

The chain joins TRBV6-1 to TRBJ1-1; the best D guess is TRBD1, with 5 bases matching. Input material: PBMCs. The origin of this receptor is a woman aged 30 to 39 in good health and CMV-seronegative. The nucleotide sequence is TGTGCCAGCATCCTGCCCGGGGGAATGAACACTGAAGCTTTCTTT. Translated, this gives CASILPGGMNTEAFF.